The next 16 T cell receptor beta chains were all read from a single sample in a study of T cell changes during pregnancy in multiple sclerosis (dated by TCRdb to the late 2010s). Library preparation employed the immunoSEQ multiplex PCR assay. TCRdb took over this immuneACCESS table, retaining in-frame rearrangements with V and J assigned. Such tables are incomplete; in checked studies, under half of the missing clones stem from an unresolved V gene, and the remainder is unexplained. Within this sample are about 20,000 clones, with under 95% of them counted one time only. The ten largest clones capture over 0.55% of the sample. The material sequenced was CD4+ T cells from peripheral blood mononuclear cells, taken in the third trimester of pregnancy. The source of these receptors is a female donor in good health, enrolled as a control in a pregnancy study.

Only a few counts were recorded for this clone. The chain has TRBV6-1 and TRBJ2-5, with 7 nucleotides matching TRBD2. After removal of 3 bases from V and 1 base from J, the junction contained 20 bases not matched to a gene. Germline values: CDR1 MNHNS, CDR2 SASEGT. There are 20 residues in the CDR3. This CDR3 is CASSEGGILLAVPRQETQYF. In DNA, the CDR3 is TGTGCCAGCAGTGAGGGGGGGATCCTCCTAGCAGTTCCCCGCCAAGAGACCCAGTACTTC.

This clone was found a few times. The same CDR3 can be traced to other DNA sequences in this sample. The rearrangement links TRBV19 to TRBJ1-1; no reliable D call. CDR3 length equals 14 residues. V gave up 3 bases and J gave up 0 bases, with 8 bases separating them. In germline, CDR1 is LNHDA, CDR2 SQIVND (reference sequence). The CDR3 reads CASSINGVNTEAFF. CDR3 sequence (DNA): TGTGCCAGTAGTATTAACGGGGTGAACACTGAAGCTTTCTTT.

This chain connects TRBV5-1 to TRBJ1-2; 9 bases line up with TRBD1. The CDR3 runs 15 residues. Germline V gives CDR1 SGHRS, CDR2 YFSETQ. With V trimmed by 4 bases and J by 8 bases, 12 bases remained unmatched. In DNA form, the CDR3 reads TGCGCCAGCAGCACGCCTTCGGGACAGGGTAGCGGCTACACCTTC. Translating it yields CASSTPSGQGSGYTF.

The chain links TRBV27 to TRBJ2-1; 8 bases line up with TRBD2. The CDR3 consists of 17 residues. Germline loops: CDR1 MNHEY, CDR2 SMNVEV (reference sequence). V was pared by 2 bases and J by 3 bases, with 9 bases of the junction left unmatched. CDR3: CASSLGRAAGVYNEQFF. As DNA, the CDR3 is TGTGCCAGCAGTTTAGGGCGGGCAGCGGGGGTCTACAATGAGCAGTTCTTC.

This chain links TRBV6-5 with TRBJ1-2; D possibly corresponds to TRBD1 (6 bases). CDR1 and CDR2 from the germline V gene are MNHEY and SVGAGI. The CDR3 runs 15 residues. Between the trimmed V and J ends, which lost 0 bases and 3 bases, there was a span of 11 bases. CDR3 region: CASSYSRGADYGYTF. CDR3 sequence (DNA): TGTGCCAGCAGTTACTCGCGGGGGGCGGACTATGGCTACACCTTC.

V usage is TRBV6-4 and J usage is TRBJ2-2; TRBD2 matches at 11 bases. This CDR3 has 15 amino acids. Looked up from germline, CDR1 is MRHNA and CDR2 is SNTAGT. V shed 8 bases and J 4 bases; nucleotides not matched to a gene: 6. CDR3 DNA sequence: TGTGCCAGCGCCTCACTAGCGGGAGCCACCGGGGAGCTGTTTTTT. It yields the protein CASASLAGATGELFF.

This clone was seen a few times. The V call is TRBV20-1, the J call TRBJ1-2; possibly TRBD1 for D (6 bases). V shed 6 bases and J shed 8 bases, with 10 bases lying between them. The CDR3 spans 10 residues. Germline values: CDR1 DFQATT, CDR2 SNEGSKA (reference sequence). The CDR3 DNA follows: TGCAGTGCGTACAGGGAAGGCTACACCTTC. This codes for CSAYREGYTF.

This rearrangement joins TRBV7-9 to TRBJ2-4; TRBD2 matches 14 bases. With 6 bases clipped from V and 0 bases from J, the junction kept 7 bases outside the gene matches. Germline loops: CDR1 SEHNR, CDR2 FQNEAQ (reference sequence). The CDR3 length is 18 residues. CDR3 nucleotide sequence: TGTGCCAGCAGACCTCGACTAGCGGGGGGGATAGCCAAAAACATTCAGTACTTC. Protein sequence: CASRPRLAGGIAKNIQYF.

This clone was counted once. The chain carries TRBV2 and TRBJ1-5; 9 positions agree with TRBD1. With 6 bases clipped from V and 4 bases from J, the junction kept 4 bases outside the gene matches. This CDR3 is built from 14 residues. Germline V lookup: CDR1 SNHLY, CDR2 FYNNEI. The DNA for the CDR3 is TGTGCCAGCAGGACACAGGGGGCGAATCAGCCCCAGCATTTT. This codes for CASRTQGANQPQHF.

The chain links TRBV6-5 to TRBJ1-1, with D possibly being TRBD1 (6 bases). CDR1 and CDR2 from the germline V gene are MNHEY and SVGAGI. The CDR3 is 14 amino acids. V shed 4 bases and J shed 6 bases, with 15 bases lying between them. This CDR3 is CASSFQGRYAEAFF. CDR3 DNA sequence: TGTGCCAGCAGTTTCCAGGGGCGTTACGCTGAAGCTTTCTTT.

The chain links TRBV7-6 to TRBJ2-2, with TRBD1 matching over 8 bases. Germline loops: CDR1 SGHVS, CDR2 FNYEAQ. The CDR3 totals 17 residues. V shed 1 base, J shed 4 bases, and the junction held 8 bases outside the gene matches. The CDR3 spells CASSLETGGGGTGELFF. The CDR3 region has the DNA TGTGCCAGCAGCTTAGAAACAGGGGGTGGTGGCACCGGGGAGCTGTTTTTT.

This clone was counted a few times. V gene TRBV4-2 combines with J gene TRBJ2-3; 7 nucleotides align to TRBD2. Losses at the gene ends were 3 bases for V and 5 bases for J; bases not matched to a gene: 5. The V gene's germline CDR1 is LGHNA and CDR2 YNFKEQ. The CDR3 contains 14 residues. This CDR3 reads CASSQGGGGDTQYF. CDR3 sequence (DNA): TGTGCCAGCAGCCAGGGGGGGGGAGGAGATACGCAGTATTTT.

The V and J genes are TRBV10-3 and TRBJ2-3, with D tentatively TRBD2 (6 bases). Trimming pared 2 bases from V and 9 bases from J, leaving 12 bases between. Per germline, CDR1 ENHRY and CDR2 SYGVKD. CDR3 size: 13 residues. CDR3 in amino acids: CAISEPRTITQYF. CDR3 sequence (DNA): TGTGCCATCAGTGAGCCGCGGACTATAACGCAGTATTTT.

V and J are TRBV5-1 and TRBJ1-1, with D hard to call. V dropped 0 bases and J dropped 6 bases, with 9 bases sitting between them. Germline loops: CDR1 SGHRS, CDR2 YFSETQ. The CDR3 totals 13 residues. The CDR3 loop reads CASSLGGSAEAFF. The DNA for the CDR3 is TGCGCCAGCAGCTTGGGAGGAAGCGCTGAAGCTTTCTTT. The full variable domain, its missing parts supplied by reference TRBV5-1 and TRBJ1-1, is KAGVTQTPRYLIKTRGQQVTLSCSPISGHRSVSWYQQTPGQGLQFLFEYFSETQRNKGNFPGRFSGRQFSNSRSEMNVSTLELGDSALYLCASSLGGSAEAFFGQGTRLTVV.

This chain connects TRBV12-1 to TRBJ2-5; the table's D call, TRBD1, was not checked against the DNA. TRBV12-1 is a listed pseudogene. CDR3 length equals 16 residues. For the CDR3, the DNA is TGTGCCAGCAGTTTCGGAACCTGGGACAGAGAAGAGACCCAGTACTTC. It specifies CASSFGTWDREETQYF.

CDR3 nucleotides: TGTGCCAGCAGTGAAGCAGCAGGGGGCGCCGGAGGCTACACCTTC. Its protein product is CASSEAAGGAGGYTF. The rearrangement links TRBV6-1 to TRBJ1-2; 8 bases are shared with TRBD1. Unmatched junction bases numbered 8, after V lost 0 bases and J lost 8 bases. Germline V gene lookup returns CDR1 MNHNS and CDR2 SASEGT. The CDR3 contains 15 residues.